This record looks at one T cell receptor (beta chain) sequence and its context. This receptor's antigen is unknown. Base quality data are lacking; no much larger clone is found one base away. What this sample's time point label stands for: resected brain tissue, or blood drawn just prior to surgery. The surgery cases showing the highest brain T cell transcript signatures were chosen for TCR beta chain sequencing of brain tissue and, when available, of blood. Before surgery, the patients had been given at least one anti-epileptic drug. TCR-sequenced patients were children with drug-resistant epilepsy due to tuberous sclerosis complex, focal cortical dysplasia, Rasmussen encephalitis or hemimegalencephaly. Blood samples were drawn just before the epilepsy surgery. The Monarch genomic DNA purification kit was used to extract bulk genomic DNA from unsorted brain tissue and whole blood. Trimming costs V 3 bases and J 0 bases, and their ends lie 6 bases apart. The CDR3 covers 15 residues, taking in both the cysteine and the phenylalanine. The read is trimmed to its CDR3 DNA, 45 bases read in frame from base 1. In the germline V gene, CDR1 corresponds to MGHRA and CDR2 to YSYEKL.

The source of the sample is a study of brain T cells in children with intractable seizures (dated by TCRdb to about 2021). Broadly, across the study: As a first screen for immune gene transcripts, resected brain tissue from 53 pediatric epilepsy surgery cases was run on a NanoString immunology panel. Among the roughly 12 selected surgery cases, pre-surgery blood was additionally sequenced for eight, leaving four cases with brain tissue only. General study outcomes and caveats: Because sequencing depth differed between pre- and post-surgery blood, the absence of clones from the pre-surgery sample may reflect undersampling. Viral specificity was inferred solely from CDR3 sequence similarity, and the HCMV serostatus of the patients was not known.

The immunoSEQ assay was applied to genomic DNA to generate the TCR beta chain sequences. The original methods were these. CDR3 sequences that did not begin with the conserved framework cysteine at position 104 were removed by hand. To get clonality, the normalized Shannon's Diversity Index was subtracted from one, giving values from 0 (maximal diversity) to 1 (oligoclonal). To check whether a given CDR3 had different frequencies in two samples, for example brain versus blood, chi-squared comparison-of-proportions tests were used. Public clonotypes were identified through searches of immuneACCESS, and similarity to known antiviral clonotypes was evaluated with the VDJdb browser. This immuneACCESS table, as held by TCRdb, lists in-frame sequences with V and J called but not all clones. Of the missing ones, under half trace to an unresolved V gene in checked studies; the others have no known cause. The DNA gave D and trimming, while V, J and clone size come from that table. Recorded for this sample are around 80,000 clones; around nine tenths of them occurred a single time. The ten largest clones add up to around 24% of the sample.

The TCR was taken from a girl aged 2 to 10 with Rasmussen encephalitis and intractable seizures. The sample consisted of peripheral blood, taken at surgery. Recombination connected TRBV4-1 to TRBJ1-6, with no reliable assignment of the D segment. The sequenced DNA: TGCGCCAGCAGCCAGGCCAGCTCCTATAATTCACCCCTCCACTTT. Its amino acids are CASSQASSYNSPLHF.